These 18 T cell receptor beta chains came from one sample sequenced in a study of long-term antiretroviral therapy in people with HIV. Sequencing relied on immunoSEQ assay v3.0, run at survey level. The assay was immunoSEQ multiplex PCR, and TCRdb's table has in-frame clones only and misses some. Altogether roughly 30,000 clones are present, 80% to 95% being singletons, with the ten largest covering approximately 3.9%. The sample in question was unsorted PBMCs, obtained 3.1 years after starting antiretroviral therapy. All receptors derive from a man younger than 30 with HIV.

The V gene is TRBV5-6, the J gene TRBJ2-7; 10 bases map to TRBD2. CDR3 length equals 14 residues. Germline assignment: CDR1 SGHDT and CDR2 YYEEEE. V shed 4 bases, J shed 4 bases, and the junction held 5 bases outside the gene matches. DNA of the CDR3: TGTGCCAGCAGCGTTGGACTAGCGGAATACGAGCAGTACTTC. Translation gives CASSVGLAEYEQYF. Full variable domain (rest looked up from reference TRBV5-6 and TRBJ2-7): DAGVTQSPTHLIKTRGQQVTLRCSPKSGHDTVSWYQQALGQGPQFIFQYYEEEERQRGNFPDRFSGHQFPNYSSELNVNALLLGDSALYLCASSVGLAEYEQYFGPGTRLTVT.

The chain employs TRBV7-6 and TRBJ2-5; the D gene is possibly TRBD2 (5 bases). CDR3 size: 16 residues. CDR1 and CDR2 from the germline V gene are SGHVS and FNYEAQ. Trimming removed 5 bases from V and 7 bases from J, with 23 bases in between. The CDR3 bases are TGTGCCAGCAGCCCAATCGGACTCGAGGGCCCCGGGACCCAGTACTTC. Residues: CASSPIGLEGPGTQYF.

The gene calls are TRBV5-4 and TRBJ2-7, with 7 bases lining up with TRBD1. The germline V gene has CDR1 SGHNT and CDR2 YYREEE (reference sequence). This CDR3 comprises 14 residues. The V segment lost 0 bases and the J segment 2 bases; nucleotides outside the gene matches: 2. CDR3 in DNA: TGTGCCAGCAGCTTGGGTAGGGGGCCCTACGAGCAGTACTTC. It specifies CASSLGRGPYEQYF.

The J gene is TRBJ1-1, the V gene TRBV2; no clear D. The CDR3 runs to 13 residues. Germline V gene sequence: CDR1 SNHLY, CDR2 FYNNEI. V was clipped by 2 bases and J by 2 bases, with 6 bases between them. CDR3 sequence: CASSESLNTEAFF. CDR3 DNA: TGTGCCAGCAGTGAATCTCTAAACACTGAAGCTTTCTTT.

This clone was recorded a few times. This chain links TRBV27 with TRBJ1-6; weak D call: TRBD1 (5 bases). This CDR3 spans 14 amino acids. V dropped 8 bases and J dropped 9 bases, with 17 bases sitting between them. Germline V gene data show CDR1 as MNHEY and CDR2 as SMNVEV (reference sequence). CDR3 residues: CASARERGTSPLHF. Here the CDR3 DNA reads TGTGCCAGCGCCCGCGAGCGTGGGACTTCACCCCTCCACTTT.

The chain has TRBV6-5 and TRBJ1-1; the D is unclear. The V gene's germline CDR1 is MNHEY and CDR2 SVGAGI. The germline V and J ends were trimmed by 2 bases and 7 bases, with 11 bases remaining between them. This CDR3 comprises 13 residues. Here the CDR3 DNA reads TGTGCCAGCAGTTACGGGGAACGACGTGAAGCTTTCTTT. Translated: CASSYGERREAFF.

In this sample, this clone turned up once. The rearrangement joins TRBV7-8 to TRBJ2-3, with unresolved D. This CDR3 contains 13 residues. The germline V gene has CDR1 SGHVS and CDR2 FQNEAQ. The germline V and J ends were trimmed by 1 base and 6 bases, with 8 bases remaining between them. In DNA, the CDR3 is TGTGCCAGCAGCTTAGTTCCGTCCGATACGCAGTATTTT. Amino acids: CASSLVPSDTQYF. Using reference TRBV7-8 and TRBJ2-3 for the parts outside the CDR3, the full variable domain is GAGVSQSPRYKVAKRGQDVALRCDPISGHVSLFWYQQALGQGPEFLTYFQNEAQLDKSGLPSDRFFAERPEGSVSTLKIQRTQQEDSAVYLCASSLVPSDTQYFGPGTRLTVL.

This clone was recorded once. V usage is TRBV5-5 and J usage is TRBJ2-3; weak D call: TRBD1 (6 bases). Per germline, CDR1 SGHKS and CDR2 YYEKEE (reference sequence). With 0 bases removed from V and 6 bases from J, the gap between germline ends came to 17 bases. CDR3 length: 16 amino acids. The CDR3 is CASSLVLDGQGDTQYF. Here the CDR3 DNA reads TGTGCCAGCAGCTTGGTTTTAGATGGTCAGGGGGATACGCAGTATTTT.

The genes are TRBV27 and TRBJ1-4; possible D gene TRBD1, 6 bases. Germline V lookup: CDR1 MNHEY, CDR2 SMNVEV (reference sequence). This CDR3 is built from 14 residues. The germline V and J ends were trimmed by 4 bases and 5 bases, with 11 bases remaining between them. The CDR3 loop is CASSSTGPNEKLFF. CDR3 nucleotide sequence: TGTGCCAGCAGTTCGACAGGCCCGAATGAAAAACTGTTTTTT.

The chain employs TRBV27 and TRBJ2-1, with 9 bases identical to TRBD1. The CDR3 loop spans 16 amino acids. J was trimmed by 2 bases and V by 6 bases; bases with no gene match: 8. Per the germline V gene, CDR1 is MNHEY and CDR2 is SMNVEV (reference sequence). The CDR3 sequence is CASSLNRDRAYNEQFF. CDR3 coding DNA: TGTGCCAGCAGCCTCAATCGGGACAGGGCCTACAATGAGCAGTTCTTC.

The V gene is TRBV7-9, the J gene TRBJ2-5; 9 bases fit TRBD2. The germline V gene has CDR1 SEHNR and CDR2 FQNEAQ (reference sequence). CDR3 size: 17 residues. Losses at the gene ends were 6 bases for V and 5 bases for J; bases not matched to a gene: 16. DNA for the CDR3: TGTGCCAGCAGTTTGGCGGCGGGAGGGCCGGCAGGGGAGACCCAGTACTTC. It codes for CASSLAAGGPAGETQYF.

The rearrangement uses TRBV7-9 and TRBJ1-2; a possible D gene is TRBD1 (5 bases). Per germline, CDR1 SEHNR and CDR2 FQNEAQ (reference sequence). The CDR3 covers 13 residues. V lost 5 bases and J 13 bases, leaving 20 bases between the germline ends. Here the CDR3 reads CASSRVTGERGTF. DNA for the CDR3: TGTGCCAGCAGCCGGGTGACTGGGGAGAGGGGCACCTTC.

V is TRBV29-1 and J is TRBJ1-2, with a tentative D call TRBD1 (6 bases). There are 10 residues in the CDR3. Trimming shortened V by 4 bases and J by 12 bases, and 12 bases separated the two germline ends. CDR1 and CDR2 from the germline V gene are SQVTM and ANQGSEA. This CDR3 reads CSVVEGGNTF. CDR3 bases: TGCAGCGTTGTGGAGGGGGGGAACACCTTC.

The DNA of the CDR3 is TGTGCCAGCATTAGCGGGGGCACAGATACGCAGTATTTT. This gives the protein CASISGGTDTQYF. This sequence joins TRBV7-8 and TRBJ2-3; 8 bases agree with TRBD2. The germline gives CDR1 SGHVS, CDR2 FQNEAQ. CDR3 length: 13 amino acids. The J segment lost 1 base and the V segment lost 7 bases, leaving 1 base of the junction unmatched.

This chain connects TRBV6-1 to TRBJ1-5, with D uncertain. Per the germline V gene, CDR1 is MNHNS and CDR2 is SASEGT. The CDR3 spans 16 residues. With 8 bases removed from V and 0 bases from J, the gap between germline ends came to 17 bases. The CDR3 sequence is CASREGRVYSNQPQHF. DNA for the CDR3: TGTGCCAGCCGGGAAGGACGCGTATATAGCAATCAGCCCCAGCATTTT.

The chain couples TRBV9 to TRBJ1-6, with D uncertain. The CDR3 contains 17 residues. From germline, CDR1 is SGDLS and CDR2 YYNGEE. V lost 0 bases and J 0 bases, leaving 10 bases between the germline ends. In DNA form, the CDR3 reads TGTGCCAGCAGCGTAGGCCCGGGGAGCTCCTATAATTCACCCCTCCACTTT. Its translation: CASSVGPGSSYNSPLHF.

This sequence joins TRBV6-5 and TRBJ1-6; no reliable D call. V was pared by 2 bases and J by 13 bases, with 15 bases between. The CDR3 totals 14 residues. The V gene's germline CDR1 is MNHEY and CDR2 SVGAGI. The CDR3 reads CASSYRASSAPLHF. The CDR3 DNA follows: TGTGCCAGCAGTTACCGGGCTTCCAGTGCCCCCCTCCACTTT.

The chain is built from TRBV28 and TRBJ2-1; TRBD2 might be the D (6 bases). Trimming cost V 5 bases and J 8 bases, with 10 bases left between them. Germline V gene data show CDR1 as MDHEN and CDR2 as SYDVKM. The CDR3 sequence is 12 residues long. CDR3 in DNA: TGTGCCAGCAGTGGCGGGACGGATGAGCAGTTCTTC. Amino acid sequence: CASSGGTDEQFF. Together with reference TRBV28 and TRBJ2-1, the CDR3 gives the full variable domain: DVKVTQSSRYLVKRTGEKVFLECVQDMDHENMFWYRQDPGLGLRLIYFSYDVKMKEKGDIPEGYSVSREKKERFSLILESASTNQTSMYLCASSGGTDEQFFGPGTRLTVL.